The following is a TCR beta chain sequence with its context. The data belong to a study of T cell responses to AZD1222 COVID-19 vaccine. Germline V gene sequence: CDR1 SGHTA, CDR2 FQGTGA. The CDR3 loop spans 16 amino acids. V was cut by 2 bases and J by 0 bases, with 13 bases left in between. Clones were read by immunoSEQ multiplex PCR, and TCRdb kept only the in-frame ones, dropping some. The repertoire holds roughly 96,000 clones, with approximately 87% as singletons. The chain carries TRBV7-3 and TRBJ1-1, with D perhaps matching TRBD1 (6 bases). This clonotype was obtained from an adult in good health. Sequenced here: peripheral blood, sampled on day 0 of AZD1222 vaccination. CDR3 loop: CASSLDNRVLNTEAFF. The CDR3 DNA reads TGTGCCAGCAGCTTAGACAACAGGGTATTGAACACTGAAGCTTTCTTT.